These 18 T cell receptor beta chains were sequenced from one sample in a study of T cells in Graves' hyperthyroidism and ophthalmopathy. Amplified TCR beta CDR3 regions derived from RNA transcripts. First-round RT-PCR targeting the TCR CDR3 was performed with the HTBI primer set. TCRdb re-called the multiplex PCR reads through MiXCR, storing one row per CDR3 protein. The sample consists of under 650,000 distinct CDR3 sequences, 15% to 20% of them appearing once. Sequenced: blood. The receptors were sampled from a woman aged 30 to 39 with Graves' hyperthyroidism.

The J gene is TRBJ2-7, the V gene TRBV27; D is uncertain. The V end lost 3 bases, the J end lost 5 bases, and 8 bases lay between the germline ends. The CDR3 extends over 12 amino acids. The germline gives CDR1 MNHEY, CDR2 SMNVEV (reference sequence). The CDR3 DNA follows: TGTGCCAGCAGTTTTGTAGGTAACGAGCAGTACTTC. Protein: CASSFVGNEQYF.

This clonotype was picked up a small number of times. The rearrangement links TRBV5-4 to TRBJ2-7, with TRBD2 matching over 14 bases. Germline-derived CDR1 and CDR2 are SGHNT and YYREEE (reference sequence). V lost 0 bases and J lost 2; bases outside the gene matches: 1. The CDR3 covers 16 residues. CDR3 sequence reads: CASSLGGLAGAYEQYF. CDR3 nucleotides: TGTGCCAGCAGCTTGGGGGGACTAGCGGGAGCCTACGAGCAGTACTTC.

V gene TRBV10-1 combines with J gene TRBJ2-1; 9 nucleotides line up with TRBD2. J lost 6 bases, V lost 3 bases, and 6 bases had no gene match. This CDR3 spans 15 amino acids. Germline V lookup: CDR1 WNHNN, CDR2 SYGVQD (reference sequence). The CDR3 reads CASSEGGAGGNEQFF. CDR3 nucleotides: TGCGCCAGCAGTGAAGGGGGAGCGGGAGGCAATGAGCAGTTCTTC.

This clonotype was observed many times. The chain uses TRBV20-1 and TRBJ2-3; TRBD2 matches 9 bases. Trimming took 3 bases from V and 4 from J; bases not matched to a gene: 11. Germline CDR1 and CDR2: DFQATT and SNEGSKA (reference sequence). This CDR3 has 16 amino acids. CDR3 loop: CSASGGRAGLADTQYF. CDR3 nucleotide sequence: TGCAGTGCTAGTGGCGGGAGGGCCGGGTTGGCAGATACGCAGTATTTT.

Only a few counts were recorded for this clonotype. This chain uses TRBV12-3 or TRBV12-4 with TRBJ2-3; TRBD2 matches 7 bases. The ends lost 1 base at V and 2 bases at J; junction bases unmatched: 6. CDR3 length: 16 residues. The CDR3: CASSLVASGYTDTQYF. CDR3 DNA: TGTGCCAGCAGTTTAGTGGCTAGCGGATACACAGATACGCAGTATTTT.

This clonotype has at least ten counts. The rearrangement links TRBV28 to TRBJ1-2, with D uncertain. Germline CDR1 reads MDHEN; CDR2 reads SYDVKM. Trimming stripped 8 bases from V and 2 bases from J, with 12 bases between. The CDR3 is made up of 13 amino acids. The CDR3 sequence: CASVAGGNYGYTF. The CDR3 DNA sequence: TGTGCCAGCGTTGCGGGAGGGAACTATGGCTACACCTTC.

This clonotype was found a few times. The CDR3 is CASSRTNTDTQYF. The CDR3 DNA reads TGTGCCAGTAGTAGGACCAACACAGATACGCAGTATTTT. The chain carries TRBV19 and TRBJ2-3; D is ambiguous. CDR3 size: 13 residues. Trimming left V 4 bases short and J 2 bases short, with 7 bases between. Germline values: CDR1 LNHDA, CDR2 SQIVND (reference sequence).

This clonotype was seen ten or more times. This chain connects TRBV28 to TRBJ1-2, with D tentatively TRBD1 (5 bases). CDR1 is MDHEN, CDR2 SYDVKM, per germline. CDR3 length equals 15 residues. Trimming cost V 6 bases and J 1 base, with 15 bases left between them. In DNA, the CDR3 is TGTGCCAGCAGACCTCGACAGAGTTTTAACTATGGCTACACCTTC. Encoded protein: CASRPRQSFNYGYTF.

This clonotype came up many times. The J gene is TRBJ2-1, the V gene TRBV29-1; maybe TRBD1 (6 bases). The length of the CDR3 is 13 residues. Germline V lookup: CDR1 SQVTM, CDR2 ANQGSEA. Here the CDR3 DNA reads TGCACCGCAACAGGGCTGACGGACAATGAGCAGTTCTTC. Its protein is CTATGLTDNEQFF.

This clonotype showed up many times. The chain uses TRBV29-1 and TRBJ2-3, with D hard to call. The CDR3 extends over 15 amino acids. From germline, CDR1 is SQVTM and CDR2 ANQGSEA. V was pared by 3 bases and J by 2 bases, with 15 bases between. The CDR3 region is CSVDLSRVDTDTQYF. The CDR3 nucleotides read TGCAGCGTTGACCTATCCCGGGTAGACACAGATACGCAGTATTTT.

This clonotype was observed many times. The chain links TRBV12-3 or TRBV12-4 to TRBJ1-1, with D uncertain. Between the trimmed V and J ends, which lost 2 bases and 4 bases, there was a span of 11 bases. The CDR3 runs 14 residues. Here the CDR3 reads CASSLPTVGTEAFF. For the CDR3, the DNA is TGTGCCAGCAGTTTACCGACCGTGGGCACTGAAGCTTTCTTT.

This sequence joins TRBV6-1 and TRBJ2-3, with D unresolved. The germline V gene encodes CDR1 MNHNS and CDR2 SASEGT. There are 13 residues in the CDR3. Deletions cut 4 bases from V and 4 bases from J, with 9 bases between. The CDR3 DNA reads TGTGCCAGCAGTGTTTCCGACGCAGATACGCAGTATTTT. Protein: CASSVSDADTQYF.

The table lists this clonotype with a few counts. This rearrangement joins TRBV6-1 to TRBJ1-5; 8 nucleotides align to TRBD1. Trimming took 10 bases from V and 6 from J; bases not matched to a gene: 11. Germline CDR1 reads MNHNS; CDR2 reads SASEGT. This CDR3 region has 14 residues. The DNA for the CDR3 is TGTGCCACGCTGGACAGGGATATAAGTCAGCCCCAGCATTTT. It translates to CATLDRDISQPQHF.

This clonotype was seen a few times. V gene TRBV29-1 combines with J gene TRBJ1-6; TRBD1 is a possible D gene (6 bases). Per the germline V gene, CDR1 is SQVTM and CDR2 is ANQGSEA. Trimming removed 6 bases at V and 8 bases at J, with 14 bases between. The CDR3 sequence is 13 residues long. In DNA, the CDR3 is TGCAGCGTCGACTCGGGGGCTCATTCACCCCTCCACTTT. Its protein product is CSVDSGAHSPLHF.

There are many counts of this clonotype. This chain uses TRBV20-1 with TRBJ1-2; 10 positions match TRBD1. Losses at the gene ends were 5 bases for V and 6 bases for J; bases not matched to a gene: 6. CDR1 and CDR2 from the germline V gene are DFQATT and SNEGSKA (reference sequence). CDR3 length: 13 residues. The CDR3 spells CSAGPTGGDGYTF. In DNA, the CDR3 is TGCAGTGCTGGCCCGACAGGGGGCGATGGCTACACCTTC.

The CDR3 protein is CASRLSQNTGELFF. In DNA, the CDR3 is TGTGCCAGCCGCCTTAGTCAGAACACCGGGGAGCTGTTTTTT. The V call is TRBV27, the J call TRBJ2-2; D is undetermined. Germline CDR1 and CDR2: MNHEY and SMNVEV (reference sequence). This CDR3 has 14 amino acids. V was cut by 8 bases and J by 1 base, with 11 bases left in between.

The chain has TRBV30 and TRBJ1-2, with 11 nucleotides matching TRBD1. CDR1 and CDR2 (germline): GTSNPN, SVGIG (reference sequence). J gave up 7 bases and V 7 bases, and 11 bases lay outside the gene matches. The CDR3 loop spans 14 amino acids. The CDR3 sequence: CAFTRSGTGGGYTF. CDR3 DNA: TGTGCCTTCACGCGAAGTGGGACAGGGGGTGGCTACACCTTC. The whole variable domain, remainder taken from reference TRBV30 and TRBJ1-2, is SQTIHQWPATLVQPVGSPLSLECTVEGTSNPNLYWYRQAAGRGLQLLFYSVGIGQISSEVPQNLSASRPQDRQFILSSKKLLLSDSGFYLCAFTRSGTGGGYTFGSGTRLTVV.

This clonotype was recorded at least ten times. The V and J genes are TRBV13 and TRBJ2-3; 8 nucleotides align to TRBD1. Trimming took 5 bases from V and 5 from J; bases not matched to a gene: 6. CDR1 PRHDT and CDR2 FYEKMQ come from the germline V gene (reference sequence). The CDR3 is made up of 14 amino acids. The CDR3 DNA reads TGTGCCAGCAGCCGTGGACAGGGAGGAGATACGCAGTATTTT. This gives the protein CASSRGQGGDTQYF.